This record concerns one TCR beta chain sequence. This sample is drawn from a study of blood T cell repertoires in COVID-19. In the study overall: Sources were T cells, B-cell-depleted T cells, or PBMCs; the material itself was cDNA or gDNA.

As processed by the authors: Cell counts per sample came from amplifying reference gene primers. TCRdb's copy holds only in-frame clones and misses some; the assay was immunoSEQ multiplex PCR. The DNA gave D and trimming, while V, J and clone size come from that table. The sample lists a few hundred thousand clones, around 82% seen once, with roughly 6.7% in the top ten. The clonotype comes from a woman in her 70s with acute or convalescent COVID-19. Sequences were obtained from peripheral blood.

The DNA of the CDR3 is TGTGCCACCTCACCAGGGGATCGAACCACTGAAGCTTTCTTT. The encoded protein is CATSPGDRTTEAFF. V and J are TRBV24-1 and TRBJ1-1, with D tentatively TRBD1 (6 bases). This CDR3 is 14 amino acids long. Trimming removed 9 bases from V and 4 bases from J, with 17 bases in between. Germline lookup yields CDR1 KGHDR and CDR2 SFDVKD.